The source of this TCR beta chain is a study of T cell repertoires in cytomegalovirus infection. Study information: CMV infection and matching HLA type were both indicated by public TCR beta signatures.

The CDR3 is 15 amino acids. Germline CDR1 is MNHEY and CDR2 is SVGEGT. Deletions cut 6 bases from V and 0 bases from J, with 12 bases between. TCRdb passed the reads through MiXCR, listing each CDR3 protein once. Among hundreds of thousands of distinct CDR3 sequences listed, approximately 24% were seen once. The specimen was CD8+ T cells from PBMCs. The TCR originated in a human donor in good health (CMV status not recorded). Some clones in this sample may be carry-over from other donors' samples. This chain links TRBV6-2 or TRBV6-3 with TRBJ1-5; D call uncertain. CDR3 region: CASRQAASSNQPQHF. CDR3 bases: TGTGCCAGCAGGCAGGCCGCAAGTAGCAATCAGCCCCAGCATTTT.